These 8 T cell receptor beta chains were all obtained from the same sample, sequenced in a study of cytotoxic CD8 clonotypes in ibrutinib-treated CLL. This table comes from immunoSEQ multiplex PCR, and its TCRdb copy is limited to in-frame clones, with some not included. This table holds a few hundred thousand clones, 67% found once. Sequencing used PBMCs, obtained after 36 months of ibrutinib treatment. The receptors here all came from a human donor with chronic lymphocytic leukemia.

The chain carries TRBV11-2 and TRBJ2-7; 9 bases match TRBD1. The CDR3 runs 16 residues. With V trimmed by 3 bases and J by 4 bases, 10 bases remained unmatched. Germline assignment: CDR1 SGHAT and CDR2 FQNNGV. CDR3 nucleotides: TGTGCCAGCAGCTTGCAGACAGGGGGTCGAGGGTACGAGCAGTACTTC. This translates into CASSLQTGGRGYEQYF.

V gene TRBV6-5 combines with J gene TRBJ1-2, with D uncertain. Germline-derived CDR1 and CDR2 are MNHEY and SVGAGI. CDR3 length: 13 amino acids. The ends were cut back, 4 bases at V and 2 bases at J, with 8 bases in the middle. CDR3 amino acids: CASSLTANYGYTF. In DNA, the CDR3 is TGTGCCAGCAGTTTGACCGCGAACTATGGCTACACCTTC.

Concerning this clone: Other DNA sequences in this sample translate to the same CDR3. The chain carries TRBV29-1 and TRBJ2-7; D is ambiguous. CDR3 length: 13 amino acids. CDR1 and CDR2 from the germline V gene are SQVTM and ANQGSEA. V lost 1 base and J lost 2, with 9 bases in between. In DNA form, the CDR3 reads TGCAGCGTTGAAGTTGGTGGTACCTACGAGCAGTACTTC. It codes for CSVEVGGTYEQYF.

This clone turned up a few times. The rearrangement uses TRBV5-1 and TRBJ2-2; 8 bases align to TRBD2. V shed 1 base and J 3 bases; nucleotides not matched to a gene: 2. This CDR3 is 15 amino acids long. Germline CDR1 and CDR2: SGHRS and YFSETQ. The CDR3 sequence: CASSLLRGDTGELFF. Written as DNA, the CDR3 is TGCGCCAGCAGCTTGTTGCGGGGGGACACCGGGGAGCTGTTTTTT.

CDR3 DNA sequence: TGTGCCAGCAGTTTCCCGGCAGGGGAGCTCCAAGAGACCCAGTACTTC. Translating it yields CASSFPAGELQETQYF. The chain joins TRBV27 to TRBJ2-5; possible D gene TRBD1, 6 bases. Trimming removed 3 bases from V and 1 base from J, with 15 bases in between. Germline V lookup: CDR1 MNHEY, CDR2 SMNVEV (reference sequence). This CDR3 spans 16 amino acids.

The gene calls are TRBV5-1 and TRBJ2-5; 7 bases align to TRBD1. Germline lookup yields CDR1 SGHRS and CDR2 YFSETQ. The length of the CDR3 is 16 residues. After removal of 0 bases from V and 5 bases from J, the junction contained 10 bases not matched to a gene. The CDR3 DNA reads TGCGCCAGCAGCTTGGTCGGGACAGCGACCAGGGAGACCCAGTACTTC. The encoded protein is CASSLVGTATRETQYF.

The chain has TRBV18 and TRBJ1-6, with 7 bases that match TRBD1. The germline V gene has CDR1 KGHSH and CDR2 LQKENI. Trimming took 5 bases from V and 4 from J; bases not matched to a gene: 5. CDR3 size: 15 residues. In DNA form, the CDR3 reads TGTGCCAGCTCAACCACAGGGGATTATAATTCACCCCTCCACTTT. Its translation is CASSTTGDYNSPLHF.

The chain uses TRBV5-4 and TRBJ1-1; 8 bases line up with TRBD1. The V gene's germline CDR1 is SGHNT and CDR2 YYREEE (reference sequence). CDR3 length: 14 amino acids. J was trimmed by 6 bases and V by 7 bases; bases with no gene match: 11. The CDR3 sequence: CASGPGGAKSEAFF. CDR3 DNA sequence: TGTGCCAGCGGACCAGGGGGCGCGAAATCTGAAGCTTTCTTT. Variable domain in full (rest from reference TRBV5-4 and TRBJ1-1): ETGVTQSPTHLIKTRGQQVTLRCSSQSGHNTVSWYQQALGQGPQFIFQYYREEENGRGNFPPRFSGLQFPNYSSELNVNALELDDSALYLCASGPGGAKSEAFFGQGTRLTVV.